This TCR beta chain emerged from a study of T cells after yellow fever vaccination. 5'RACE template switching produced TCR cDNA carrying a universal primer site and UMIs. TCRdb redid the calling of the 5' RACE reads with MiXCR, one entry per CDR3 protein. This repertoire shows about 240,000 distinct CDR3 sequences, less than 9% found once; its top ten account for approximately 0.84%. V shed 1 base and J shed 2 bases, with 9 bases lying between them. Germline V CDR1 and CDR2: SEHNR, FQNEAQ (reference sequence). The CDR3 runs 14 residues. Study observations and caveats: Subsequent booster samples again held most clones from primary vaccination (just under 98% CD4, approximately 85% CD8). Though weaker, the secondary response peaked faster, on day 5 versus 15.

This clonotype was counted many times. Its cognate antigen is unknown. The specimen was CD4+ T cells sorted from PBMCs, collected 15 days after the yellow fever booster vaccination. The receptor was derived from a man aged 25-45 years who received the YFV17D yellow fever vaccine. The J gene is TRBJ2-7, the V gene TRBV7-9; no firm D call. The CDR3 DNA follows: TGTGCCAGCAGCTTAGAAGGTGGTCCCTACGAGCAGTACTTC. Translating gives CASSLEGGPYEQYF.